Given below is one TCR beta chain in context. Antigen specificity is unknown. This specimen belongs to a study of T-cell reconstitution after alpha-beta-depleted transplantation in children. Study-level points and caveats: The study traced high day-60 TCRbeta diversity in some patients to surviving recipient T cells and thymic progenitors. After transplant, at about two months, alpha-beta T cells were reportedly derived from several hundred expanded graft clones. Diversity and T-cell counts at one year after transplant derived mostly from new T cells.

This CDR3 has 15 amino acids. Germline-derived CDR1 and CDR2 are SEHNR and FQNEAQ (reference sequence). V gave up 8 bases and J gave up 0 bases, with 16 bases separating them. Unique molecular identifiers were used in preparing the TCRbeta library. TCRdb recomputed calls from the PCR reads with MiXCR, one row per CDR3 protein. The repertoire holds around 670,000 distinct CDR3 sequences, with over 10% as singletons. The chain uses TRBV7-9 and TRBJ1-2, with D possibly being TRBD1 (5 bases). The source is a girl aged 2-9 years with congenital amegakaryocytic thrombocytopenia, due to receive a stem cell transplant. Material: PBMCs, obtained before TCRalphabeta/CD19-depleted stem cell transplant. This CDR3 is CASSVVGTPNYGYTF. CDR3 bases: TGTGCCAGCTCAGTCGTGGGGACTCCTAACTATGGCTACACCTTC.